A selection of T cell receptor beta chains follows, all from one sample in a study of blood T cells in healthy people across ages. TCRdb reanalysed the 5' RACE reads using MiXCR and keeps one entry per CDR3 protein. The sample carries 750,000 to 950,000 distinct CDR3 sequences, about 48% recorded once. Specimen: blood. The receptors here all came from a man of 80 years or more in good health. Both conserved end residues are part of each CDR3. D genes are given only for firm matches. Size is stated for part of the rows, as once, few or many counts, or as a class when the clone is expanded.

j_call: TRBJ2-1
d_call: .
clone_size: .
v_call: TRBV29-1
cdr3_aa: CSVDITMVDEQFF
cdr3_nt: TGCAGCGTTGACATTACGATGGTAGATGAGCAGTTCTTC

j_call: TRBJ2-4
d_call: TRBD2
clone_size: few
v_call: TRBV20-1
cdr3_aa: CSADVPSGSKNIQYF
cdr3_nt: TGCAGTGCTGACGTCCCTAGCGGGAGTAAAAACATTCAGTACTTC

j_call: TRBJ2-5
d_call: .
clone_size: once
v_call: TRBV27
cdr3_aa: CASSPLASCEYF
cdr3_nt: TGTGCCAGCAGTCCTCTAGCCTCGTGTGAGTACTTC

j_call: TRBJ2-6
d_call: TRBD1
clone_size: .
v_call: TRBV27
cdr3_aa: CASSPRDRVSGANVLTF
cdr3_nt: TGTGCCAGCAGTCCCCGGGACAGGGTCTCTGGGGCCAACGTCCTGACTTTC

j_call: TRBJ2-5
d_call: .
clone_size: many
v_call: TRBV29-1
cdr3_aa: CSVARVGETQYF
cdr3_nt: TGCAGCGTTGCGAGGGTAGGAGAGACCCAGTACTTC

j_call: TRBJ2-1
d_call: .
clone_size: .
v_call: TRBV9
cdr3_aa: CASSVGGLGGNEQFF
cdr3_nt: TGTGCCAGCAGCGTAGGGGGGCTGGGCGGCAATGAGCAGTTCTTC

j_call: TRBJ1-1
d_call: .
clone_size: .
v_call: TRBV10-3
cdr3_aa: CAITTQQGGTEAFF
cdr3_nt: TGTGCCATCACAACTCAACAGGGAGGCACTGAAGCTTTCTTT

j_call: TRBJ2-1
d_call: .
clone_size: .
v_call: TRBV18
cdr3_aa: CASSPGAGSYNEQFF
cdr3_nt: TGTGCCAGCTCCCCAGGGGCAGGTTCCTACAATGAGCAGTTCTTC

j_call: TRBJ2-7
d_call: TRBD1
clone_size: .
v_call: TRBV9
cdr3_aa: CASSVADRFHEQYF
cdr3_nt: TGTGCCAGCAGCGTAGCGGACAGGTTCCACGAGCAGTACTTC

j_call: TRBJ2-5
d_call: .
clone_size: few
v_call: TRBV5-1
cdr3_aa: CASSLGSAGQETQYF
cdr3_nt: TGCGCCAGCAGCTTGGGCTCGGCAGGGCAAGAGACCCAGTACTTC

j_call: TRBJ2-7
d_call: TRBD2
clone_size: .
v_call: TRBV11-2
cdr3_aa: CASSLGTSGYYEQYF
cdr3_nt: TGTGCCAGCAGCTTAGGGACTAGCGGATACTACGAGCAGTACTTC

j_call: TRBJ2-3
d_call: TRBD2
clone_size: .
v_call: TRBV20-1
cdr3_aa: CSVQSGTSGRDTQYF
cdr3_nt: TGCAGTGTTCAGTCCGGGACTAGCGGGAGGGATACGCAGTATTTT

j_call: TRBJ1-1
d_call: .
clone_size: .
v_call: TRBV6-6
cdr3_aa: CASSYSATASNTEAFF
cdr3_nt: TGTGCCAGCAGTTACTCAGCGACAGCCTCGAACACTGAAGCTTTCTTT

j_call: TRBJ2-1
d_call: TRBD2
clone_size: .
v_call: TRBV4-1
cdr3_aa: CASSQVGQGETSGSSGDNEQFF
cdr3_nt: TGCGCCAGCAGCCAAGTTGGGCAGGGGGAGACTAGCGGGAGTTCAGGCGACAATGAGCAGTTCTTC

j_call: TRBJ2-6
d_call: .
clone_size: once
v_call: TRBV2
cdr3_aa: CVSSLLSGANVLTF
cdr3_nt: TGTGTCAGCAGCCTTTTATCCGGGGCCAACGTCCTGACTTTC

j_call: TRBJ2-4
d_call: .
clone_size: .
v_call: TRBV29-1
cdr3_aa: CSVAGYGKNIQYF
cdr3_nt: TGCAGCGTTGCAGGCTATGGCAAAAACATTCAGTACTTC

j_call: TRBJ2-7
d_call: TRBD1
clone_size: .
v_call: TRBV6-6
cdr3_aa: CASSYSLQGARYEQYF
cdr3_nt: TGTGCCAGCAGTTACTCTCTACAGGGGGCGAGGTACGAGCAGTACTTC

j_call: TRBJ2-4
d_call: TRBD2
clone_size: .
v_call: TRBV5-1
cdr3_aa: CASSEGLATLAKNIQYF
cdr3_nt: TGCGCCAGCAGCGAGGGACTAGCGACTCTAGCCAAAAACATTCAGTACTTC

j_call: TRBJ2-7
d_call: .
clone_size: few
v_call: TRBV2
cdr3_aa: CASSRRVYEQYF
cdr3_nt: TGTGCCAGCAGCCGCAGGGTCTACGAGCAGTACTTC

j_call: TRBJ2-5
d_call: TRBD2
clone_size: .
v_call: TRBV6-4
cdr3_aa: CASSDPKGEWGVTSGRYETQYF
cdr3_nt: TGTGCCAGCAGTGACCCCAAAGGAGAATGGGGGGTTACTAGCGGGAGATACGAGACCCAGTACTTC

j_call: TRBJ1-2
d_call: TRBD1
clone_size: once
v_call: TRBV20-1
cdr3_aa: CSARETGGQVYGYTF
cdr3_nt: TGCAGTGCTAGAGAGACAGGAGGACAGGTCTATGGCTACACCTTC

j_call: TRBJ2-5
d_call: TRBD2
clone_size: once
v_call: TRBV2
cdr3_aa: CASSDVALAGGNLNEQYF
cdr3_nt: TGTGCCAGCAGTGACGTTGCACTAGCGGGAGGCAACCTGAATGAGCAGTACTTC

j_call: TRBJ1-1
d_call: .
clone_size: .
v_call: TRBV4-1
cdr3_aa: CASRHRDYTEAFF
cdr3_nt: TGCGCCAGCAGGCACCGGGACTACACTGAAGCTTTCTTT

j_call: TRBJ2-6
d_call: .
clone_size: .
v_call: TRBV28
cdr3_aa: CASSLKGFKGANVLTF
cdr3_nt: TGTGCCAGCAGTTTAAAAGGCTTCAAGGGGGCCAACGTCCTGACTTTC

j_call: TRBJ1-2
d_call: .
clone_size: few
v_call: TRBV5-5
cdr3_aa: CASSSDGYYGYTF
cdr3_nt: TGTGCCAGCAGCTCCGACGGGTACTATGGCTACACCTTC

j_call: TRBJ2-7
d_call: .
clone_size: .
v_call: TRBV20-1
cdr3_aa: CSANLLALSSYEQYF
cdr3_nt: TGCAGTGCTAACCTTCTGGCGCTGAGCTCCTACGAGCAGTACTTC

j_call: TRBJ2-1
d_call: TRBD2
clone_size: .
v_call: TRBV7-2
cdr3_aa: CASSSWRERYNEQFF
cdr3_nt: TGTGCCAGCAGCTCATGGCGGGAGAGGTACAATGAGCAGTTCTTC

j_call: TRBJ2-5
d_call: .
clone_size: .
v_call: TRBV6-2/TRBV6-3
cdr3_aa: CASSYLQGMGQETQYF
cdr3_nt: TGTGCCAGCAGTTACCTACAGGGCATGGGACAAGAGACCCAGTACTTC

j_call: TRBJ2-1
d_call: .
clone_size: .
v_call: TRBV29-1
cdr3_aa: CSAGGTGRGSYNEQFF
cdr3_nt: TGCAGCGCCGGAGGCACAGGGCGCGGCTCCTACAATGAGCAGTTCTTC

j_call: TRBJ2-1
d_call: TRBD2
clone_size: .
v_call: TRBV5-6
cdr3_aa: CASSLRASGSSYNEQFF
cdr3_nt: TGTGCCAGCAGCTTGAGGGCTAGCGGGAGCTCCTACAATGAGCAGTTCTTC

j_call: TRBJ1-1
d_call: .
clone_size: .
v_call: TRBV3-1
cdr3_aa: CASTTWGSTEAFF
cdr3_nt: TGTGCCAGCACCACCTGGGGAAGCACTGAAGCTTTCTTT

j_call: TRBJ2-5
d_call: .
clone_size: .
v_call: TRBV6-5
cdr3_aa: CASSQPLLGTQYF
cdr3_nt: TGTGCCAGCAGCCAACCCCTGCTAGGGACCCAGTACTTC

j_call: TRBJ2-6
d_call: TRBD1
clone_size: few
v_call: TRBV6-1
cdr3_aa: CASTWGTGGSGANVLTF
cdr3_nt: TGTGCCAGCACCTGGGGGACAGGGGGTTCTGGGGCCAACGTCCTGACTTTC

j_call: TRBJ1-2
d_call: TRBD1
clone_size: few
v_call: TRBV6-1
cdr3_aa: CASSAADRGYGYTF
cdr3_nt: TGTGCCAGCAGTGCAGCCGACAGGGGCTATGGCTACACCTTC

j_call: TRBJ2-7
d_call: TRBD1
clone_size: few
v_call: TRBV20-1
cdr3_aa: CSAGQGAWEQYF
cdr3_nt: TGCAGTGCCGGACAGGGGGCTTGGGAGCAGTACTTC

j_call: TRBJ2-4
d_call: .
clone_size: many
v_call: TRBV7-2
cdr3_aa: CASSLNWAKNIQYF
cdr3_nt: TGTGCCAGCAGCTTAAATTGGGCCAAAAACATTCAGTACTTC

j_call: TRBJ2-3
d_call: TRBD1
clone_size: .
v_call: TRBV5-1
cdr3_aa: CASSGGQAGTDTQYF
cdr3_nt: TGCGCCAGCAGCGGAGGACAGGCCGGCACAGATACGCAGTATTTT

j_call: TRBJ2-5
d_call: .
clone_size: .
v_call: TRBV12-3/TRBV12-4
cdr3_aa: CASSFGRRVGTQYF
cdr3_nt: TGTGCCAGCAGTTTTGGTAGGAGGGTGGGGACCCAGTACTTC

j_call: TRBJ2-7
d_call: .
clone_size: few
v_call: TRBV20-1
cdr3_aa: CSARVSLRRDEQYF
cdr3_nt: TGCAGTGCTAGAGTGTCTTTACGAAGGGACGAGCAGTACTTC

j_call: TRBJ1-5
d_call: TRBD1
clone_size: few
v_call: TRBV6-1
cdr3_aa: CASSPLGQGKRGNTQHF
cdr3_nt: TGTGCCAGCAGTCCACTGGGACAGGGGAAGAGGGGCAACACCCAGCATTTT

j_call: TRBJ2-7
d_call: TRBD1
clone_size: .
v_call: TRBV5-5
cdr3_aa: CASSSQGGPYEQYF
cdr3_nt: TGTGCCAGCAGCTCCCAAGGGGGCCCCTACGAGCAGTACTTC